The 25 T cell receptor beta chains below come from one sample, sequenced in a study of cytomegalovirus exposure and HLA in healthy donors. It was with 60 Vbeta and 13 Jbeta primers that the PCR ran. Here immunoSEQ multiplex PCR was the method, and the copy in TCRdb shows in-frame clones only, minus some. This repertoire shows about 140,000 clones, about four fifths found once; its top ten account for about 1.1%. Material for sequencing was PBMCs. These receptors came from a male donor in good health and CMV-seronegative.

This chain uses TRBV4-1 with TRBJ1-4, with 7 nucleotides matching TRBD1. The CDR3 loop spans 15 amino acids. The germline V gene has CDR1 MGHRA and CDR2 YSYEKL. V was clipped by 0 bases and J by 8 bases; unmatched bases: 6. This CDR3 reads CASSQDQGGGEKLFF. DNA for the CDR3: TGCGCCAGCAGCCAAGATCAAGGGGGCGGAGAAAAACTGTTTTTT.

Only a few counts were recorded for this clone. The chain recombines TRBV19 with TRBJ1-1, with TRBD1 as a possible D gene (6 bases). The germline gives CDR1 LNHDA, CDR2 SQIVND (reference sequence). V lost 6 bases to trimming and J lost 3 bases, with 11 bases between them. The CDR3 length is 13 residues. Written as DNA, the CDR3 is TGTGCCAGTAGATCCAGGGGAGACACTGAAGCTTTCTTT. This sequence encodes CASRSRGDTEAFF.

The chain employs TRBV5-1 and TRBJ1-2; TRBD1 is a possible D gene (6 bases). This CDR3 is built from 14 residues. Germline CDR1 reads SGHRS; CDR2 reads YFSETQ. Trimming pared 3 bases from V and 4 bases from J, leaving 13 bases between. CDR3: CASSSARDTYGYTF. CDR3 nucleotide sequence: TGCGCCAGCAGCTCGGCCCGGGACACCTATGGCTACACCTTC.

The chain recombines TRBV12-5 with TRBJ2-3; tentative D call: TRBD2 (5 bases). Per germline, CDR1 LGHNT and CDR2 FRNRAP. This CDR3 has 16 residues. V was pared by 2 bases and J by 2 bases, with 14 bases between. In DNA, the CDR3 is TGTGCTAGTGGTTTGTTCGGGATTCGTATCACAGATACGCAGTATTTT. Its translation is CASGLFGIRITDTQYF.

A word on this clone: This same CDR3 is encoded by further DNA sequences in the sample. The rearrangement joins TRBV6-1 to TRBJ2-7, with TRBD2 matching over 8 bases. The CDR3 totals 14 residues. V was pared by 10 bases and J by 3 bases, with 11 bases of the junction left unmatched. The germline V gene encodes CDR1 MNHNS and CDR2 SASEGT. In DNA form, the CDR3 reads TGTGCCACTTCAAGAGCGGGGGCCCACTACGAGCAGTACTTC. Its translation is CATSRAGAHYEQYF.

The chain couples TRBV7-2 to TRBJ2-1; 7 bases align to TRBD2. V was clipped by 5 bases and J by 5 bases; unmatched bases: 9. Germline assignment: CDR1 SGHTA and CDR2 FQGNSA. This CDR3 region has 15 residues. The CDR3 DNA reads as TGTGCCAGCAGCCCGGGTGGGGGGGTCAACAATGAGCAGTTCTTC. This translates into CASSPGGGVNNEQFF.

The chain employs TRBV18 and TRBJ1-2; D ambiguous. Trimming cost V 6 bases and J 6 bases, with 17 bases left between them. This CDR3 is 14 amino acids long. Germline V lookup: CDR1 KGHSH, CDR2 LQKENI. The CDR3 here is CASSPRGIEDGYTF. In nucleotides, the CDR3 is TGTGCCAGCTCCCCGAGAGGTATTGAGGATGGCTACACCTTC.

The chain recombines TRBV6-5 with TRBJ1-1, with TRBD1 identical over 7 bases. Losses at the gene ends were 5 bases for V and 0 bases for J; bases not matched to a gene: 3. Per germline, CDR1 MNHEY and CDR2 SVGAGI. This CDR3 has 14 residues. The CDR3 DNA sequence: TGTGCCAGCAGTGCCGACAGGGTGAACACTGAAGCTTTCTTT. This gives the protein CASSADRVNTEAFF.

The gene calls are TRBV29-1 and TRBJ2-2; 7 nucleotides align to TRBD2. This CDR3 spans 14 amino acids. V trimming: 4 bases; J trimming: 1 base; junction bases outside the gene matches: 3. Germline CDR1 SQVTM, CDR2 ANQGSEA. Here the CDR3 DNA reads TGCAGCGTTGTTGGGGGGGAGAACACCGGGGAGCTGTTTTTT. This gives the protein CSVVGGENTGELFF.

The genes are TRBV18 and TRBJ2-5; TRBD2 matches at 8 bases. J was trimmed by 5 bases and V by 2 bases; bases with no gene match: 4. CDR3 length: 14 residues. From germline, CDR1 is KGHSH and CDR2 LQKENI. CDR3 amino acids: CASSPSSSGETQYF. DNA for the CDR3: TGTGCCAGCTCACCATCTTCTAGCGGGGAGACCCAGTACTTC.

The genes are TRBV29-1 and TRBJ1-2; 7 nucleotides line up with TRBD1. The germline V gene has CDR1 SQVTM and CDR2 ANQGSEA. The trim removed 6 bases at V and 7 bases at J, leaving 8 bases unmatched. The CDR3 runs to 12 residues. The CDR3 bases are TGCAGCGTCGCGACAGGGTGGGGTGGCTACACCTTC. This sequence encodes CSVATGWGGYTF.

V gene TRBV7-2 combines with J gene TRBJ2-3, with TRBD1 identical over 7 bases. Germline-derived CDR1 and CDR2 are SGHTA and FQGNSA. The V segment lost 5 bases and the J segment 10 bases; nucleotides outside the gene matches: 3. The CDR3 extends over 11 amino acids. The CDR3 loop reads CASSEGAPQYF. The CDR3 coding sequence is TGTGCCAGCAGCGAGGGGGCGCCGCAGTATTTT.

This clone was counted a few times. The CDR3 DNA sequence: TGTGCCAGCAGTTTATCGCCAGGGGGCAACTACGAGCAGTACTTC. This encodes CASSLSPGGNYEQYF. V gene TRBV27 combines with J gene TRBJ2-7, with TRBD1 matching over 8 bases. The CDR3 has 15 amino acids. V dropped 0 bases and J dropped 3; count of bases not matched to a gene: 4. Per the germline V gene, CDR1 is MNHEY and CDR2 is SMNVEV (reference sequence).

Only a few counts were recorded for this clone. V usage is TRBV4-3 and J usage is TRBJ2-1; a weak D match, TRBD1 (6 bases). V lost 0 bases to trimming and J lost 3 bases, with 6 bases between them. This CDR3 contains 14 residues. From germline, CDR1 is LGHNA and CDR2 YSLEER. The CDR3 sequence: CASSQEQGYNEQFF. As DNA, the CDR3 is TGCGCCAGCAGCCAAGAACAGGGCTACAATGAGCAGTTCTTC.

The CDR3: CASSPTGTNYGYTF. DNA of the CDR3: TGTGCCAGCAGCCCAACAGGGACTAACTATGGCTACACCTTC. The V and J genes are TRBV7-9 and TRBJ1-2; possible D gene TRBD1, 6 bases. Per the germline V gene, CDR1 is SEHNR and CDR2 is FQNEAQ (reference sequence). V was clipped by 5 bases and J by 0 bases, with 10 bases between them. CDR3 length: 14 residues.

This rearrangement joins TRBV20-1 to TRBJ2-7, with 7 bases fitting TRBD2. The CDR3 sequence is 11 residues long. Germline V gene data show CDR1 as DFQATT and CDR2 as SNEGSKA (reference sequence). V dropped 6 bases and J dropped 6; count of bases not matched to a gene: 5. CDR3 sequence reads: CSARLATEQYF. In DNA, the CDR3 is TGCAGTGCAAGACTAGCTACCGAGCAGTACTTC.

The chain couples TRBV6-4 to TRBJ1-6, with D possibly matching TRBD1 (5 bases). Deletions cut 2 bases from V and 10 bases from J, with 12 bases between. Germline V gene sequence: CDR1 MRHNA, CDR2 SNTAGT. This CDR3 contains 14 residues. CDR3: CASSDRGPGSPLHF. The CDR3 DNA sequence: TGTGCCAGCAGTGACAGGGGTCCGGGCTCACCCCTCCACTTT.

The genes are TRBV30 and TRBJ2-3; 7 bases line up with TRBD1. CDR1 GTSNPN and CDR2 SVGIG come from the germline V gene (reference sequence). There are 13 residues in the CDR3. After removal of 1 base from V and 4 bases from J, the junction contained 2 bases not matched to a gene. The CDR3 bases are TGTGCCTGGAGTGCTACAGGGGCAGATACGCAGTATTTT. This sequence encodes CAWSATGADTQYF.

CDR3 loop: CASSPSSTGELFF. CDR3 DNA sequence: TGTGCCAGCAGCCCCTCCAGCACCGGGGAGCTGTTTTTT. The chain uses TRBV6-6 and TRBJ2-2; D ambiguous. The length of the CDR3 is 13 residues. The germline V gene encodes CDR1 MNHNY and CDR2 SVGAGI (reference sequence). The V gene lost 6 bases and the J gene lost 4 bases, with 9 bases spanning the gap.

The gene calls are TRBV15 and TRBJ1-2; D call uncertain. The CDR3 has 14 amino acids. Trimming took off 1 base at V and 1 base at J, with 7 bases between the two ends. Germline-derived CDR1 and CDR2 are LNHNV and YYDKDF (reference sequence). This chain's CDR3 is CATSRVPLNYGYTF. CDR3 bases: TGTGCCACCAGCAGAGTCCCCCTTAACTATGGCTACACCTTC.

The rearrangement uses TRBV2 and TRBJ2-1, with no clear D. The germline V gene has CDR1 SNHLY and CDR2 FYNNEI. CDR3 length: 14 residues. Between the trimmed V and J ends, which lost 3 bases and 8 bases, there was a span of 14 bases. DNA of the CDR3: TGTGCCAGCAGTGATATAGCAATTGGCGATGAGCAGTTCTTC. It translates to CASSDIAIGDEQFF.

The V call is TRBV27, the J call TRBJ2-7, with 8 nucleotides matching TRBD2. The germline V gene has CDR1 MNHEY and CDR2 SMNVEV (reference sequence). CDR3 size: 16 residues. V was pared by 5 bases and J by 9 bases, with 18 bases of the junction left unmatched. CDR3 DNA sequence: TGTGCCAGCAGTCCCGACGGGGGCGGGGGGTGGGTCCGGCAGTACTTC. Translation gives CASSPDGGGGWVRQYF.

The rearrangement links TRBV29-1 to TRBJ1-1; 8 bases are shared with TRBD1. Germline values: CDR1 SQVTM, CDR2 ANQGSEA. This CDR3 is built from 12 residues. Losses at the gene ends were 6 bases for V and 1 base for J; bases not matched to a gene: 1. CDR3 bases: TGCAGCGTGGGGACAGGGAACACTGAAGCTTTCTTT. Its translation is CSVGTGNTEAFF.

The genes are TRBV19 and TRBJ1-1; D is possibly TRBD1 (6 bases). The CDR3 has 14 amino acids. V shed 7 bases and J shed 5 bases, with 17 bases lying between them. Germline V gives CDR1 LNHDA, CDR2 SQIVND (reference sequence). The CDR3 DNA reads as TGTGCCAGTATCTCAGGGGATAAGTTTACTGAAGCTTTCTTT. Translation: CASISGDKFTEAFF. The complete variable domain, with remaining parts taken from reference TRBV19 and TRBJ1-1, reads DGGITQSPKYLFRKEGQNVTLSCEQNLNHDAMYWYRQDPGQGLRLIYYSQIVNDFQKGDIAEGYSVSREKKESFPLTVTSAQKNPTAFYLCASISGDKFTEAFFGQGTRLTVV.

This rearrangement joins TRBV7-2 to TRBJ1-5, with D perhaps matching TRBD1 (5 bases). From germline, CDR1 is SGHTA and CDR2 FQGNSA. The length of the CDR3 is 16 residues. V was trimmed by 5 bases and J by 0 bases, leaving 14 bases between them. The DNA for the CDR3 is TGTGCCAGCAGCCTAGGGGCTGCAAATAGCAATCAGCCCCAGCATTTT. This sequence encodes CASSLGAANSNQPQHF.